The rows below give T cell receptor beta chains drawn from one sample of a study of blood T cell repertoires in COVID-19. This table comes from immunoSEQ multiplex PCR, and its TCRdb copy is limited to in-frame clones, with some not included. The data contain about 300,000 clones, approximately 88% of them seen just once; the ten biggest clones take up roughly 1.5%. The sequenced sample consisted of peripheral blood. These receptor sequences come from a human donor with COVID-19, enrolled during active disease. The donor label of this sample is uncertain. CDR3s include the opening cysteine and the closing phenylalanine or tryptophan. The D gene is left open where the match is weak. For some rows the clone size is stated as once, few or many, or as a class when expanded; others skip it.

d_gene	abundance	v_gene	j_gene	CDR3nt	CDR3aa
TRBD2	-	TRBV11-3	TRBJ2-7	TGTGCCAGCAGCTTAGAGACTAGCGGGAGGTCCGAGCAGTACTTC	CASSLETSGRSEQYF
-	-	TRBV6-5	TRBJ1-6	TGTGCCAGCAGTTCGAGCTCCTATAATTCACCCCTCCACTTT	CASSSSSYNSPLHF
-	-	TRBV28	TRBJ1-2	TGTGCCAGCAATACGGGGGACTATGGCTACACCTTC	CASNTGDYGYTF
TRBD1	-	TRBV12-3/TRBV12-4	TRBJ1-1	TGTGCCAGCAGCAGGACAGGACCTGAAGCTTTCTTT	CASSRTGPEAFF
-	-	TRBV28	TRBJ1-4	TGTGCCAGCCTGTGGGCTGAAAAACTGTTTTTT	CASLWAEKLFF
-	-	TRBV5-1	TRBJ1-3	TGCGCCAGCAGCTTTGCAGGCTCGGATGGAAACACCATATATTTT	CASSFAGSDGNTIYF
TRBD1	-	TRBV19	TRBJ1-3	TGTGCCAGTAGTAGCCGTGGGACAGGGGACGGAAACACCATATATTTT	CASSSRGTGDGNTIYF
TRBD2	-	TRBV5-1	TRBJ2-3	TGCGCCAGCAGCTTGGGACTAGCGGAAGCCAGCACAGATACGCAGTATTTT	CASSLGLAEASTDTQYF
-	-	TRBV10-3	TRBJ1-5	TGTGCCATCAGTGAGTCCTCGTGGGGGGGCAATCAGCCCCAGCATTTT	CAISESSWGGNQPQHF
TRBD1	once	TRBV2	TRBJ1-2	TGTGCCAGCAGCTGGACAGGTGAGGGCTATGGCTACACCTTC	CASSWTGEGYGYTF